The sample holds a few counts of the clone carrying this TCR beta chain. Per the germline V gene, CDR1 is SGHTA and CDR2 is FQGNSA. This CDR3 has 13 residues. V was cut by 5 bases and J by 8 bases, with 15 bases left in between. These data come from a study of cytomegalovirus exposure and HLA in healthy donors. 13 Jbeta primers and 60 Vbeta primers were used for the PCR. Measured with immunoSEQ multiplex PCR; TCRdb has only the in-frame clones, and not every one. The sample lists some 110,000 clones; roughly 73% were seen once. The source material was PBMCs. This TCR came from a woman in her 30s in good health and CMV-seronegative. The chain carries TRBV7-2 and TRBJ1-1, with D tentatively TRBD1 (6 bases). The CDR3 DNA is TGTGCCAGCAGCCCCTCCGGACAGCGAGAAGCTTTCTTT. It translates to CASSPSGQREAFF.